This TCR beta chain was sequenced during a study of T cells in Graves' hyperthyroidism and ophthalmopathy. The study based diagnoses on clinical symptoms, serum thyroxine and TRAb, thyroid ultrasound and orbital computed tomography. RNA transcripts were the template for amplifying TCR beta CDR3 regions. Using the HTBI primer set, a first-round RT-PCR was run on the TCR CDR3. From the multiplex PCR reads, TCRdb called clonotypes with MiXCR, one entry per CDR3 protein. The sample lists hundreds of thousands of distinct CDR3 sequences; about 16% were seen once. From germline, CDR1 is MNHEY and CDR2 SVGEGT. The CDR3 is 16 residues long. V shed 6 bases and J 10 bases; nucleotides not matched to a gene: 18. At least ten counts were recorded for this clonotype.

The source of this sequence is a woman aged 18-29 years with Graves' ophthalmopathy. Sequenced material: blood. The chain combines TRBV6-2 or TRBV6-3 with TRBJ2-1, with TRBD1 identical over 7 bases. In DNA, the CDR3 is TGTGCCAGCAGCCCCGTTTGGCGCGGAAAAGGGGGCGAGCAGTTCTTC. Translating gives CASSPVWRGKGGEQFF.